The next 22 T cell receptor beta chains were all read from a single sample in a study of T cell responses to AZD1222 COVID-19 vaccine. The repertoire was sequenced with immunoSEQ multiplex PCR; TCRdb's copy has only in-frame clones and lacks some. The table records some 71,000 clones, 80% to 90% of them present only once. Sequences were derived from peripheral blood, sampled 28 days after the second AZD1222 dose. Receptor source: an adult who received the AZD1222 COVID-19 vaccine.

The V and J genes are TRBV12-3 or TRBV12-4 and TRBJ1-5; a possible D gene is TRBD1 (6 bases). Trimming left V 3 bases short and J 9 bases short, with 12 bases between. The CDR3 loop spans 13 amino acids. The CDR3 region is CASSLQGYGPQHF. Here the CDR3 DNA reads TGTGCCAGCAGTTTGCAGGGGTACGGGCCCCAGCATTTT.

This clone was seen a handful of times. This chain connects TRBV15 to TRBJ1-1; 8 bases align to TRBD1. This CDR3 is built from 15 residues. Unmatched junction bases numbered 5, after V lost 5 bases and J lost 0 bases. Germline V gives CDR1 LNHNV, CDR2 YYDKDF (reference sequence). The CDR3 DNA sequence: TGTGCCACCAGCTGGACGACAGGGGTGAACACTGAAGCTTTCTTT. Translating it yields CATSWTTGVNTEAFF.

This clone is a singleton in its sample. The chain is built from TRBV29-1 and TRBJ2-7; 7 positions agree with TRBD2. CDR1 is SQVTM and CDR2 is ANQGSEA in the germline V gene. Trimming removed 6 bases from V and 1 base from J; junction bases left unmatched: 3. The CDR3 is 12 amino acids. This CDR3 reads CSVRETSYEQYF. The DNA for the CDR3 is TGCAGCGTGCGGGAGACATCCTACGAGCAGTACTTC.

This clone was recorded once. The V and J genes are TRBV12-3 or TRBV12-4 and TRBJ1-1; TRBD1 is a possible D gene (5 bases). The CDR3 has 13 amino acids. Trimming cost V 6 bases and J 3 bases, with 11 bases left between them. Here the CDR3 DNA reads TGTGCCAGCAGCTTCCGACAGTACACTGAAGCTTTCTTT. Encoded protein: CASSFRQYTEAFF.

J is TRBJ2-1 and V is TRBV3-1 (or the pseudogene TRBV3-2); 7 nucleotides line up with TRBD2. CDR3 length equals 14 residues. From germline, CDR1 is LGHDT and CDR2 YNNKEL (reference sequence). V shed 3 bases, J shed 6 bases, and the junction held 5 bases outside the gene matches. CDR3 in DNA: TGTGCCAGCAGCCAGTGGGCGGGAGTCAATGAGCAGTTCTTC. Encoded protein: CASSQWAGVNEQFF.

The CDR3 protein is CASSHKDGLASTGELFF. CDR3 in DNA: TGTGCCAGCAGCCACAAAGATGGACTAGCGTCCACCGGGGAGCTGTTTTTT. The genes are TRBV11-3 and TRBJ2-2, with 9 bases identical to TRBD2. In germline, CDR1 is SGHNT, CDR2 YENEEA. The CDR3 extends over 17 amino acids. The ends lost 5 bases at V and 4 bases at J; junction bases unmatched: 11.

A few counts support this clone. Written as DNA, the CDR3 is TGTGCCAGCAGCGCACAGGGCGTACGCTACACCTTC. As protein: CASSAQGVRYTF. The chain couples TRBV25-1 to TRBJ1-2, with D tentatively TRBD1 (6 bases). Deletions cut 6 bases from V and 9 bases from J, with 14 bases between. There are 12 residues in the CDR3. Germline CDR1 reads MGHDK; CDR2 reads SYGVNS.

By share, this clone counts as medium-sized. V is TRBV19 and J is TRBJ2-4; the D gene is possibly TRBD1 (6 bases). The CDR3 covers 13 residues. The V and J ends lost 9 bases and 6 bases respectively, with 15 bases between them. CDR1 is LNHDA and CDR2 is SQIVND in the germline V gene (reference sequence). CDR3 loop: CASATGIANIQYF. Written as DNA, the CDR3 is TGTGCCAGCGCCACAGGGATCGCAAACATTCAGTACTTC.

The chain uses TRBV4-2 and TRBJ1-6; D is uncertain. The CDR3 is made up of 12 amino acids. The ends were cut back, 2 bases at V and 6 bases at J, with 2 bases in the middle. Germline assignment: CDR1 LGHNA and CDR2 YNFKEQ. The CDR3 region is CASSQRNSPLHF. CDR3 nucleotides: TGTGCCAGCAGCCAACGTAATTCACCCCTCCACTTT.

This clone was seen only a few times. The chain employs TRBV19 and TRBJ1-1; tentatively, D is TRBD1 (6 bases). The V end was cut by 3 bases, the J end by 12 bases, with 20 bases between. The CDR3 contains 14 residues. Germline V gives CDR1 LNHDA, CDR2 SQIVND (reference sequence). Here the CDR3 reads CASSMSTGRVKTFF. The CDR3 bases are TGTGCCAGTAGTATGTCGACAGGTCGTGTCAAAACTTTCTTT. Drawing the rest from reference TRBV19 and TRBJ1-1, the complete variable domain is DGGITQSPKYLFRKEGQNVTLSCEQNLNHDAMYWYRQDPGQGLRLIYYSQIVNDFQKGDIAEGYSVSREKKESFPLTVTSAQKNPTAFYLCASSMSTGRVKTFFGQGTRLTVV.

V gene TRBV29-1 combines with J gene TRBJ2-3; 10 bases are a match to TRBD2. CDR1 is SQVTM, CDR2 ANQGSEA, per germline. The CDR3 consists of 13 residues. V lost 6 bases, J lost 5 bases, and 5 bases stayed unmatched. CDR3 sequence: CSVRTSGRDTQYF. CDR3 DNA: TGCAGCGTAAGGACTAGCGGCAGAGATACGCAGTATTTT.

The rearrangement uses TRBV9 and TRBJ2-1; TRBD2 aligns across 16 bases. The CDR3 loop spans 17 amino acids. Trimming cost V 4 bases and J 6 bases; bases outside gene matches: 7. Germline assignment: CDR1 SGDLS and CDR2 YYNGEE. The CDR3 DNA follows: TGTGCCAGCAGCTCGGGACTAGCGGGAGGGCAAGTCAATGAGCAGTTCTTC. This translates into CASSSGLAGGQVNEQFF.

This clone has only a few counts. The V call is TRBV28, the J call TRBJ1-2; the D gene is possibly TRBD1 (5 bases). Trimming took off 6 bases at V and 3 bases at J, with 20 bases between the two ends. Germline V gives CDR1 MDHEN, CDR2 SYDVKM. The CDR3 spans 16 residues. DNA for the CDR3: TGTGCCAGCAGCTCACCCTCAAGGGGCCAAGACTATGGCTACACCTTC. Its translation: CASSSPSRGQDYGYTF.

This chain uses TRBV28 with TRBJ2-5, with 10 bases matching TRBD1. The CDR3 covers 15 residues. V gave up 5 bases and J gave up 4 bases; unmatched junction bases: 7. Germline CDR1 and CDR2: MDHEN and SYDVKM. This CDR3 is CASSPQTGGVETQYF. CDR3 coding DNA: TGTGCCAGCAGTCCCCAGACAGGGGGCGTAGAGACCCAGTACTTC.

The rearrangement uses TRBV27 and TRBJ1-2; D uncertain. V lost 6 bases to trimming and J lost 0 bases, with 11 bases between them. Germline V gene data show CDR1 as MNHEY and CDR2 as SMNVEV (reference sequence). The CDR3 has 14 amino acids. CDR3 residues: CASRKPGSNYGYTF. Written as DNA, the CDR3 is TGTGCCAGCAGAAAACCGGGCTCTAACTATGGCTACACCTTC.

This chain connects TRBV6-5 to TRBJ1-4; 10 nucleotides align to TRBD1. With 1 base clipped from V and 8 bases from J, the junction kept 4 bases outside the gene matches. Germline CDR1 and CDR2: MNHEY and SVGAGI. The CDR3 is 15 residues long. Here the CDR3 reads CASSYFGQGDEKLFF. The CDR3 nucleotides are TGTGCCAGCAGTTACTTCGGACAGGGGGACGAAAAACTGTTTTTT.

The gene calls are TRBV27 and TRBJ2-3, with 7 bases aligning to TRBD2. Per germline, CDR1 MNHEY and CDR2 SMNVEV (reference sequence). J lost 2 bases, V lost 3 bases, and 8 bases had no gene match. The CDR3 loop spans 16 amino acids. The CDR3 spells CASSLGLADPTDTQYF. As DNA, the CDR3 is TGTGCCAGCAGTTTGGGGCTAGCGGACCCCACAGATACGCAGTATTTT.

The genes are TRBV2 and TRBJ1-3; D possibly corresponds to TRBD1 (5 bases). Trimming removed 6 bases from V and 4 bases from J, with 22 bases in between. The germline V gene has CDR1 SNHLY and CDR2 FYNNEI. The CDR3 runs to 17 residues. The CDR3 DNA reads TGTGCCAGCAGGCCCAGACCACTAACCCCAGGGGGAAACACCATATATTTT. Amino acid sequence: CASRPRPLTPGGNTIYF.

The rearrangement links TRBV30 to TRBJ1-1; 11 nucleotides line up with TRBD1. Germline lookup yields CDR1 GTSNPN and CDR2 SVGIG (reference sequence). V was clipped by 5 bases and J by 5 bases; unmatched bases: 7. CDR3 size: 14 residues. DNA for the CDR3: TGTGCCTGGGAGACGGGACAGGGGGGAACTGAAGCTTTCTTT. This codes for CAWETGQGGTEAFF.

The chain carries TRBV19 and TRBJ1-4; no clear D gene. V lost 3 bases to trimming and J lost 5 bases, with 10 bases between them. The CDR3 length is 14 residues. The germline V gene encodes CDR1 LNHDA and CDR2 SQIVND (reference sequence). The CDR3 loop reads CASSIGQTNEKLFF. CDR3 DNA sequence: TGTGCCAGTAGTATCGGCCAGACGAATGAAAAACTGTTTTTT.

The gene calls are TRBV6-4 and TRBJ2-1, with 11 bases matching TRBD1. The CDR3 is 18 amino acids. Germline CDR1 MRHNA, CDR2 SNTAGT. V dropped 0 bases and J dropped 5; count of bases not matched to a gene: 9. CDR3 in amino acids: CASSDSKGQGADNNEQFF. In DNA form, the CDR3 reads TGTGCCAGCAGTGACTCGAAAGGACAGGGGGCTGATAACAATGAGCAGTTCTTC.

V and J are TRBV16 and TRBJ2-7; D gene unclear. Trimming took off 7 bases at V and 7 bases at J, with 14 bases between the two ends. From germline, CDR1 is KGHSY and CDR2 FQNENV. This CDR3 comprises 12 residues. CDR3 DNA sequence: TGTGCCAGCACCTTCGAATGGGAAGAGCAGTACTTC. This gives the protein CASTFEWEEQYF.